This is a list of T cell receptor beta chains from one sample in a study of blood T cells in healthy people across ages. MiXCR, applied by TCRdb to the 5' RACE reads, yields one record per CDR3 protein. The table includes about 1.4 million distinct CDR3 sequences, roughly 64% detected once. The specimen was blood. The receptor set was obtained from a man aged 18-30 years in good health. CDR3s include the opening cysteine and the closing phenylalanine or tryptophan. D genes are given only for firm matches. The size of a clone is reported for some rows only, either as once, few or many, or as a class for expanded clones.

v_gene	j_gene	abundance	d_gene	CDR3aa	CDR3nt
TRBV20-1	TRBJ2-5	NA	TRBD2	CSATRRAGGWVETQYF	TGCAGTGCCACCCGACGAGCGGGGGGGTGGGTGGAGACCCAGTACTTC
TRBV4-3	TRBJ2-5	NA	NA	CASSPGPAAGEETQYF	TGCGCCAGCAGCCCTGGGCCCGCGGCCGGTGAAGAGACCCAGTACTTC
TRBV27	TRBJ2-3	few	TRBD2	CASKQGTSGPQTYF	TGTGCCAGCAAGCAAGGGACTAGCGGACCACAGACGTATTTT
TRBV21-1	TRBJ2-3	NA	NA	CASSKNYQGQVPDTQYF	TGTGCCAGCAGCAAAAATTACCAAGGACAGGTCCCAGATACGCAGTATTTT
TRBV28	TRBJ1-2	NA	NA	CASSLGGQGRHGYTF	TGTGCCAGCAGTTTAGGAGGGCAGGGGCGCCATGGCTACACCTTC
TRBV12-5	TRBJ2-3	NA	NA	CASGPAYSSTDTQYF	TGTGCTAGTGGTCCGGCCTACAGTAGCACAGATACGCAGTATTTT
TRBV4-2	TRBJ1-1	NA	TRBD1	CAGSQDRDRGTTEAFF	TGTGCCGGCAGCCAAGACCGGGACAGGGGAACCACTGAAGCTTTCTTT
TRBV7-9	TRBJ2-5	NA	NA	CASSPRGVVETQYF	TGTGCCAGCAGCCCAAGAGGGGTAGTGGAGACCCAGTACTTC
TRBV27	TRBJ1-4	once	NA	CASSLSTGPANEKLFF	TGTGCCAGCAGTTTATCTACAGGACCCGCGAATGAAAAACTGTTTTTT
TRBV20-1	TRBJ1-2	few	NA	CSARDRGSLYGYTF	TGCAGTGCTAGAGATCGGGGGTCCCTCTATGGCTACACCTTC
TRBV21-1	TRBJ1-2	few	NA	CASSKLSGALGYTF	TGTGCCAGCAGCAAGTTATCGGGGGCGCTTGGCTACACCTTC
TRBV27	TRBJ2-1	NA	NA	CASSLLERSYNEQFF	TGTGCCAGCAGTTTACTAGAGAGGTCCTACAATGAGCAGTTCTTC
TRBV13	TRBJ2-7	NA	NA	CASSQNAGRGYEQYF	TGTGCCAGCAGCCAGAACGCCGGAAGGGGCTACGAGCAGTACTTC
TRBV4-2	TRBJ2-3	NA	TRBD1	CASSHVGQDPTDTQYF	TGTGCCAGCAGCCATGTGGGACAGGACCCCACAGATACGCAGTATTTT
TRBV4-2	TRBJ1-2	NA	TRBD1	CASSHTDRARGYTF	TGTGCCAGCAGCCACACAGACAGGGCGAGGGGCTACACCTTC
TRBV29-1	TRBJ2-1	NA	NA	CSADQGYNEQFF	TGCAGCGCGGACCAGGGCTACAATGAGCAGTTCTTC